The sequence of this TCR beta chain was determined in a study of OX40 agonist ivuxolimab in advanced cancers. Regarding the study as a whole: Circulating CD4+ and CD8+ T cells showed clonal expansion by week 6 at 0.1 to 3.0 mg/kg. CD8+ T cells were the subset that, on average, had more expanded clones than CD4+.

Only in-frame clones appear in the TCRdb table, and some are missing; sequencing was by immunoSEQ multiplex PCR. The table records about 67,000 clones, approximately 80% of them present only once. Comments on this clone: Its antigen is still unknown.

This CDR3 is built from 13 residues. Trimming cost V 1 base and J 4 bases, with 7 bases left between them. The V gene's germline CDR1 is SGHTA and CDR2 FQGTGA. This TCR derives from an adult with an advanced solid tumor such as melanoma, head and neck, liver or kidney cancer. This material consisted of CD4+ or CD8+ T cells sorted from blood, taken in a trial of the OX40 agonist ivuxolimab. The V and J genes are TRBV7-3 and TRBJ2-5; D call uncertain. The CDR3 DNA follows: TGTGCCAGCAGCTTAAGAACGGGAGAGACCCAGTACTTC. Its protein product is CASSLRTGETQYF. Supplemented by reference TRBV7-3 and TRBJ2-5, the full variable domain reads GAGVSQTPSNKVTEKGKYVELRCDPISGHTALYWYRQSLGQGPEFLIYFQGTGAADDSGLPNDRFFAVRPEGSVSTLKIQRTERGDSAVYLCASSLRTGETQYFGPGTRLLVL.